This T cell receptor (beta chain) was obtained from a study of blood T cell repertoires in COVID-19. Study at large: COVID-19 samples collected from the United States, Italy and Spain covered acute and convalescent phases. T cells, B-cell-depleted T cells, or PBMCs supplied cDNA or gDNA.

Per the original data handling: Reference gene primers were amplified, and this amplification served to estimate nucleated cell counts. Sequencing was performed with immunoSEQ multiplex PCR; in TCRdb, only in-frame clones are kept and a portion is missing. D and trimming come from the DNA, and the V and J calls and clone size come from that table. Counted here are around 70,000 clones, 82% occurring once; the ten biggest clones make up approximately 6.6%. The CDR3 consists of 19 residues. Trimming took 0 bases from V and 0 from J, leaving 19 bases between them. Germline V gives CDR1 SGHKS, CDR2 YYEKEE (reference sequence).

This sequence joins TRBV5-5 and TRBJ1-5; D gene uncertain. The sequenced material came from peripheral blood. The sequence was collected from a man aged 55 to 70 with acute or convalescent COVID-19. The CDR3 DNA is TGTGCCAGCAGCTTGGGTCGGACGGGGAGCGCCTCTAGCAATCAGCCCCAGCATTTT. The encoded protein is CASSLGRTGSASSNQPQHF.